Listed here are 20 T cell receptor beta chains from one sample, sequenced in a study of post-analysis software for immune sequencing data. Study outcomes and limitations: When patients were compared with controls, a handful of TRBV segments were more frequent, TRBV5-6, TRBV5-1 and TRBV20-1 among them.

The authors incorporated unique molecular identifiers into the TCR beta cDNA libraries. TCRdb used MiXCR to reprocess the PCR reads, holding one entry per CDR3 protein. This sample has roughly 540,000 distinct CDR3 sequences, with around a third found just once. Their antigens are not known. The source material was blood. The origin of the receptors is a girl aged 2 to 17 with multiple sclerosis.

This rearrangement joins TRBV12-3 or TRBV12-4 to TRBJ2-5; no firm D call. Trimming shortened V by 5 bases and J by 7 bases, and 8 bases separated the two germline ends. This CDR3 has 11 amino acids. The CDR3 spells CASSLQRTQYF. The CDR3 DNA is TGTGCCAGCAGTCTTCAGCGGACCCAGTACTTC.

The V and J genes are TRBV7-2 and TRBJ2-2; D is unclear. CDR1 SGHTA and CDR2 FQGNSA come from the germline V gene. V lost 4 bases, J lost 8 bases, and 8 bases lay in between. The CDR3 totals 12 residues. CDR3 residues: CASSSYNGELFF. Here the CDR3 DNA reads TGTGCCAGCAGCTCTTACAATGGGGAGCTGTTTTTT.

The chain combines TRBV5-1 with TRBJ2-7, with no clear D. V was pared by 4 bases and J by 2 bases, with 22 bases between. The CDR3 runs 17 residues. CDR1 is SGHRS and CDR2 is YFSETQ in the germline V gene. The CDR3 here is CASSLAPSAHRAYEQYF. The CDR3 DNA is TGCGCCAGCAGCCTCGCCCCCTCGGCGCATAGGGCCTACGAGCAGTACTTC.

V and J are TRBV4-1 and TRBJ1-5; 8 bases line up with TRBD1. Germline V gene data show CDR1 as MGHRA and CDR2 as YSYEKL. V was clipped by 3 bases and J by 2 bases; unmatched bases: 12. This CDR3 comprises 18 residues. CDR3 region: CASSQRGQEGGGNQPQHF. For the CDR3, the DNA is TGCGCCAGCAGCCAGAGGGGACAGGAGGGTGGTGGCAATCAGCCCCAGCATTTT.

CDR3: CASSERRKRAHEQFF. DNA of the CDR3: TGTGCCAGCAGTGAGCGGCGGAAGAGGGCCCATGAGCAGTTCTTC. The chain couples TRBV2 to TRBJ2-1, with D perhaps matching TRBD2 (5 bases). Trimming took 3 bases from V and 8 from J, leaving 17 bases between them. Germline V gene data show CDR1 as SNHLY and CDR2 as FYNNEI. The CDR3 is made up of 15 amino acids.

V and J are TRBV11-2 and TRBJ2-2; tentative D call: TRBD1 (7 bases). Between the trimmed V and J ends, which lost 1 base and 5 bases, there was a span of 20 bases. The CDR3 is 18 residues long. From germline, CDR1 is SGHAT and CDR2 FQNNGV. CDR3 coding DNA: TGTGCCAGCAGCTTAGGCTTTGGAGGGGGCGCAAAAACCGGGGAGCTGTTTTTT. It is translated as CASSLGFGGGAKTGELFF.

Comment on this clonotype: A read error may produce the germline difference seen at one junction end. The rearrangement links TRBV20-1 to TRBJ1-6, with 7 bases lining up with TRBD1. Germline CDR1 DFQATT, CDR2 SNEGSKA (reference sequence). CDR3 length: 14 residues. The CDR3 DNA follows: TGCAGTGCCAGGACGGGGACAGAGAATTCACCCCCCCACTTT. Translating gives CSARTGTENSPPHF.

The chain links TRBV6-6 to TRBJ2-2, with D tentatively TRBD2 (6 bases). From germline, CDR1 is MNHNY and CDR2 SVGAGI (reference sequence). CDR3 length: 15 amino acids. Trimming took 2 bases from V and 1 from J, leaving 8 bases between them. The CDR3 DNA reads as TGTGCCAGCAGTTACGGGACTTTGAACACCGGGGAGCTGTTTTTT. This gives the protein CASSYGTLNTGELFF.

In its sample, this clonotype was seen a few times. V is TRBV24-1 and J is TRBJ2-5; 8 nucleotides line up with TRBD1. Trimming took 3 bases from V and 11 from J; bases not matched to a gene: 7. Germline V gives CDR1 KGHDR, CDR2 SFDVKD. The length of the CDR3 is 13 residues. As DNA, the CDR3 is TGTGCCACCAGTGATGGGGACAGGCCGGAGCAGTACTTC. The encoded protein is CATSDGDRPEQYF.

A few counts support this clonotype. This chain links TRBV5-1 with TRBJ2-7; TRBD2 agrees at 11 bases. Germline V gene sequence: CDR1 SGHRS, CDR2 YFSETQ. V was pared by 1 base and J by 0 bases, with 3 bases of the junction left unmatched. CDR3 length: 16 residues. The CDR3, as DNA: TGCGCCAGCAGCTTGACTAGCGGGGGAAGCTCCTACGAGCAGTACTTC. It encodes CASSLTSGGSSYEQYF.

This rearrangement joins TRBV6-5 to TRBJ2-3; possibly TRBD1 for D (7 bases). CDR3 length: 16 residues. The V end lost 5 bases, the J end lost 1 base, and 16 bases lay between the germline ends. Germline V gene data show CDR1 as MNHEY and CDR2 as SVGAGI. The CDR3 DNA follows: TGTGCCAGCAGTCCCCAGGGGGGCTTACGCACAGATACGCAGTATTTT. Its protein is CASSPQGGLRTDTQYF.

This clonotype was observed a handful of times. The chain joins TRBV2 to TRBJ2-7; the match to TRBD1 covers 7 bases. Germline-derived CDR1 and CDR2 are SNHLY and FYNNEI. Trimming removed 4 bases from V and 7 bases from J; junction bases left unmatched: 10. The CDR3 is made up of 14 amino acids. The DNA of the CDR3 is TGTGCCAGCAGTGGAGAGACTTTACAGGGGGAGCAGTACTTC. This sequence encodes CASSGETLQGEQYF.

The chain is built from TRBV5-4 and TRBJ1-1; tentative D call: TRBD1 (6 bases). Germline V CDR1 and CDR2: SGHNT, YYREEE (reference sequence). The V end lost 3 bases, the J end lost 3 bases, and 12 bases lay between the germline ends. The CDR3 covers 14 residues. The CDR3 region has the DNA TGTGCCAGCAGCTCGGGGGGCCGAGACACTGAAGCTTTCTTT. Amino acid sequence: CASSSGGRDTEAFF.

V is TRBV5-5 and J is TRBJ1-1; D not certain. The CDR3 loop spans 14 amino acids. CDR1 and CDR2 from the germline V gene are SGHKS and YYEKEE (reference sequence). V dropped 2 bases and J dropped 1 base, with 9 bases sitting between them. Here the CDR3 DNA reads TGTGCCAGCAGCTTTGAATGGGGGAACACTGAAGCTTTCTTT. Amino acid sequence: CASSFEWGNTEAFF.

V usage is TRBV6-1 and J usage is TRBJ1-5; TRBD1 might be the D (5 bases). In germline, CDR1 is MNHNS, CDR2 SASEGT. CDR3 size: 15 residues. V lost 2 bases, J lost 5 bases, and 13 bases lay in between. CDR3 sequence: CASSERRVGDQPQHF. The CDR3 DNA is TGTGCCAGCAGTGAAAGGAGGGTGGGGGATCAGCCCCAGCATTTT.

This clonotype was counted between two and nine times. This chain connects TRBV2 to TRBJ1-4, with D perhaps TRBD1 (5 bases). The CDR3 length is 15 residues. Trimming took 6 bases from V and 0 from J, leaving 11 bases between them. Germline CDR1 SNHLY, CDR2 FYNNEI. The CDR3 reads CASRQDTATNEKLFF. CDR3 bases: TGTGCCAGCAGACAGGACACAGCAACTAATGAAAAACTGTTTTTT.

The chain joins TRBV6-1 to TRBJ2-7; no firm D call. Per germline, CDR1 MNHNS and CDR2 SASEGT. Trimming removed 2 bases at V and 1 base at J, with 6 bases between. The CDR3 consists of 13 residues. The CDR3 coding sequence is TGTGCCAGCAGTGAATCAGTTTCCTACGAGCAGTACTTC. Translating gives CASSESVSYEQYF.

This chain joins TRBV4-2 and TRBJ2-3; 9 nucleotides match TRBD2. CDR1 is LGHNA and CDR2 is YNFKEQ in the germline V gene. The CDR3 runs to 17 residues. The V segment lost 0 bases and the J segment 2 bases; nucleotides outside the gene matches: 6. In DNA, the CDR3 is TGTGCCAGCAGCCAAGAATCTAGCGGGATGTTCACAGATACGCAGTATTTT. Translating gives CASSQESSGMFTDTQYF.

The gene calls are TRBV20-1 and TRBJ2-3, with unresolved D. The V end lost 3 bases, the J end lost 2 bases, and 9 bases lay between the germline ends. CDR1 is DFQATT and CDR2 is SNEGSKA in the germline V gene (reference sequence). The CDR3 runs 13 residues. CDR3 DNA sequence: TGCAGTGCTAGGGGGATTTCCACAGATACGCAGTATTTT. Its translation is CSARGISTDTQYF.

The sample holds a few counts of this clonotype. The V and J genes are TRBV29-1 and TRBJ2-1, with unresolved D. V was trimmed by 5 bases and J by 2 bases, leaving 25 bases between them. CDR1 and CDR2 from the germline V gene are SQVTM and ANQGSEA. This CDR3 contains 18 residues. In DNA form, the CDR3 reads TGCAGCGTTAAGGCTGACTCCCCGTCAAAGCTTACCTACAATGAGCAGTTCTTC. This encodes CSVKADSPSKLTYNEQFF.